Sequencing of this TCR beta chain was carried out in a study of blood T cell repertoires in COVID-19. Using immunoSEQ multiplex PCR, the repertoire was profiled, and TCRdb retains in-frame clones only, with some absent. The sample comprises approximately 480,000 clones, about 88% of which are singletons, and 0.75% to 0.9% rests with the top ten. The CDR3 length is 15 residues. CDR1 SGHTS and CDR2 YDEGEE come from the germline V gene. The V and J ends lost 0 bases and 8 bases respectively, with 15 bases between them. Seattle patient enrollment occurred during active infection, with longitudinal follow-up thereafter.

The chain carries TRBV5-8 and TRBJ2-4, with a tentative D call TRBD2 (6 bases). Sequences were obtained from peripheral blood. The TCR comes from a man aged 18 to 30 with COVID-19, enrolled during active disease. The CDR3 sequence: CASSLEGSWGDIQYF. CDR3 DNA sequence: TGTGCCAGCAGCTTGGAGGGCAGCTGGGGGGACATTCAGTACTTC.